This T cell receptor (beta chain) was found in a study of blood T cells in healthy people across ages. There are a few counts of this clonotype. Antigen unknown. The study, taken as a whole, reports: Diversity of TCR beta per million T cells declined in a roughly linear way with age. Expanded clonotype shifts may have been confounded, as the donors had an unknown CMV status.

Per the germline V gene, CDR1 is SGDLS and CDR2 is YYNGEE. Trimming removed 0 bases at V and 1 base at J, with 16 bases between. The CDR3 has 17 residues. It was with a sample-barcoded 5' primer and a J-beta primer mix that a second PCR of about 6 to 12 cycles was run. Each cDNA was tagged by a template-switch adaptor containing 12 random nucleotides. TCRdb re-derived calls from the 5' RACE reads in MiXCR, one entry per CDR3 protein. The table shows around 2 million distinct CDR3 sequences, with around 40% occurring only once. This receptor was obtained from a human donor in good health. This rearrangement joins TRBV9 to TRBJ1-2; D not certain. The sequencing input was blood. The CDR3 is CASSVVKGNPFNYGYTF. The CDR3, as DNA: TGTGCCAGCAGCGTAGTAAAGGGAAACCCCTTTAACTATGGCTACACCTTC.